Described below is a single TCR beta chain sequence and its context. Authors' methods: Estimation of nucleated cell counts was performed using reference gene primer amplification. Sequenced by immunoSEQ multiplex PCR; TCRdb stores in-frame clones only, minus some. That table furnishes V, J and clone size, whereas the DNA furnished D and trimming. The sample has around 150,000 clones, about 90% seen once. CDR3 length: 16 residues. The germline V gene has CDR1 MNHEY and CDR2 SVGEGT. With V trimmed by 4 bases and J by 0 bases, 6 bases remained unmatched. The sample belongs to a study of blood T cell repertoires in COVID-19. Study-level information: Acute-phase and convalescent COVID-19 samples originated in the United States, Italy and Spain.

Patients at the Seattle site were enrolled during active infection and followed longitudinally. This chain uses TRBV6-2 or TRBV6-3 with TRBJ2-1; TRBD2 matches at 7 bases. Material: peripheral blood. The origin of this receptor is a man aged 30 to 39 with COVID-19, enrolled during active disease. The CDR3 protein is CASSFTSASSYNEQFF. CDR3 sequence (DNA): TGTGCCAGCAGTTTTACTAGCGCCAGCTCCTACAATGAGCAGTTCTTC.